The 24 T cell receptor beta chains below were found in one sample sequenced in a study of T cells in tuberculosis. Some clones are missing from TCRdb's copy, which holds only in-frame ones; the method was immunoSEQ multiplex PCR. The sample lists 25,000 to 30,000 clones, roughly 94% occurring once. The time point is: new active TB diagnosis, blood taken before or within 7 days of starting treatment. The source material was PBMCs, sampled at tuberculosis diagnosis. These receptor sequences come from an adult with tuberculosis.

This chain connects TRBV29-1 to TRBJ2-1; TRBD1 matches 7 bases. There are 13 residues in the CDR3. Germline loops: CDR1 SQVTM, CDR2 ANQGSEA. Trimming cost V 4 bases and J 9 bases; bases outside gene matches: 9. In DNA, the CDR3 is TGCAGCGTTGCAGGGACAGATTTAGGTGAGCAGTTCTTC. Its protein product is CSVAGTDLGEQFF.

The CDR3 DNA is TGTGCCAGCAGCGGAGGTGGACTAAAGACCGACAATGAGCAGTTCTTC. This translates into CASSGGGLKTDNEQFF. V gene TRBV9 combines with J gene TRBJ2-1; a possible D gene is TRBD2 (6 bases). Germline V gene data show CDR1 as SGDLS and CDR2 as YYNGEE. The V end lost 3 bases, the J end lost 5 bases, and 18 bases lay between the germline ends. This CDR3 contains 16 residues.

This clone occurred once. The chain couples TRBV6-7 to TRBJ1-2; D gene uncertain. TRBV6-7 is labeled an ORF, and its function is uncertain. This CDR3 is 18 amino acids long. V was clipped by 7 bases and J by 5 bases, with 29 bases between them. The CDR3 is CASTLPQEDPPKPYGYTF. CDR3 sequence (DNA): TGTGCCAGCACCCTCCCCCAGGAGGATCCTCCGAAACCTTATGGCTACACCTTC.

The V and J genes are TRBV6-5 and TRBJ2-7; TRBD1 might be the D (6 bases). The V gene's germline CDR1 is MNHEY and CDR2 SVGAGI. The CDR3 loop spans 13 amino acids. In DNA form, the CDR3 reads TGTGCGTGTGGGGACACCCACCGGGGAGAGCAGTACTTC. It encodes CACGDTHRGEQYF.

This chain joins TRBV6-5 and TRBJ1-1; unclear D gene. Trimming took 7 bases from V and 1 from J, leaving 7 bases between them. CDR3 length: 12 residues. Germline values: CDR1 MNHEY, CDR2 SVGAGI. As DNA, the CDR3 is TGTGCCAGCAAGTTGGCGAACACTGAAGCTTTCTTT. Protein sequence: CASKLANTEAFF.

V and J are TRBV12-5 and TRBJ1-6, with 7 nucleotides matching TRBD1. V lost 6 bases and J lost 3; bases outside the gene matches: 8. The germline CDR1 and CDR2 sequences are LGHNT and FRNRAP. The CDR3 loop spans 16 amino acids. The CDR3 here is CASGPNRGSYNSPLHF. The CDR3 DNA follows: TGTGCTAGTGGCCCGAACAGGGGCAGCTATAATTCACCCCTCCACTTT.

The count of this clone is one. This rearrangement joins TRBV19 to TRBJ2-1, with 11 bases fitting TRBD1. This CDR3 region has 15 residues. Germline CDR1 is LNHDA and CDR2 is SQIVND (reference sequence). The V gene end was trimmed by 4 bases and the J gene end by 3 bases; junction bases not matched to a gene: 2. DNA for the CDR3: TGTGCCAGTAGTAGGGGGACAGGGGGCTACAATGAGCAGTTCTTC. Amino acid sequence: CASSRGTGGYNEQFF.

This clone has just one count. The chain uses TRBV6-4 and TRBJ2-3, with TRBD2 identical over 7 bases. Germline assignment: CDR1 MRHNA and CDR2 SNTAGT. V was clipped by 4 bases and J by 0 bases; unmatched bases: 1. This CDR3 is 14 amino acids long. In nucleotides, the CDR3 is TGTGCCAGCAGTGGCGGGGGTAGCACAGATACGCAGTATTTT. It is translated as CASSGGGSTDTQYF.

The chain combines TRBV29-1 with TRBJ1-2, with D unclear. Trimming pared 5 bases from V and 7 bases from J, leaving 20 bases between. Germline lookup yields CDR1 SQVTM and CDR2 ANQGSEA. The CDR3 sequence is 14 residues long. The CDR3 DNA sequence: TGCAGCGTTCCCACGGCGGCGCCCAGTGGTGGCTACACCTTC. Amino acids: CSVPTAAPSGGYTF.

The rearrangement joins TRBV6-9 to TRBJ1-1; tentative D call: TRBD1 (6 bases). The ends were cut back, 2 bases at V and 3 bases at J, with 10 bases in the middle. The CDR3 spans 14 residues. The germline CDR1 and CDR2 sequences are MNHGY and SVAAGI. CDR3: CASSYREGDTEAFF. CDR3 nucleotides: TGTGCCAGCAGTTATCGGGAGGGGGACACTGAAGCTTTCTTT.

The J gene is TRBJ1-2, the V gene TRBV29-1, with D uncertain. The CDR3 runs 12 residues. V gave up 4 bases and J gave up 0 bases, with 6 bases separating them. Germline V gene lookup returns CDR1 SQVTM and CDR2 ANQGSEA. The CDR3 protein is CSVVPSNYGYTF. CDR3 coding DNA: TGCAGCGTTGTCCCCTCTAACTATGGCTACACCTTC.

The chain uses TRBV5-6 and TRBJ2-3; TRBD2 matches at 11 bases. With 4 bases clipped from V and 6 bases from J, the junction kept 7 bases outside the gene matches. The germline V gene has CDR1 SGHDT and CDR2 YYEEEE. The CDR3 loop spans 15 amino acids. CDR3 loop: CASSVLAGDHDTQYF. The CDR3 region has the DNA TGTGCCAGCAGCGTACTAGCGGGAGATCACGATACGCAGTATTTT.

The chain couples TRBV7-3 to TRBJ2-2, with 9 bases identical to TRBD2. This CDR3 has 14 amino acids. Germline assignment: CDR1 SGHTA and CDR2 FQGTGA. The J segment lost 6 bases and the V segment lost 5 bases, leaving 4 bases of the junction unmatched. CDR3 coding DNA: TGTGCCAGCAGCCTCGGGACTAGCTCCGGGGAGCTGTTTTTT. Amino acid sequence: CASSLGTSSGELFF.

This chain connects TRBV19 to TRBJ2-7; 7 bases line up with TRBD1. Germline V CDR1 and CDR2: LNHDA, SQIVND (reference sequence). Trimming removed 5 bases from V and 2 bases from J; junction bases left unmatched: 9. The length of the CDR3 is 15 residues. The CDR3: CASSVRWGTAYEQYF. CDR3 sequence (DNA): TGTGCCAGTAGTGTCCGGTGGGGGACAGCCTACGAGCAGTACTTC.

This chain joins TRBV9 and TRBJ2-1; 7 bases match TRBD2. The CDR3 consists of 17 residues. CDR1 SGDLS and CDR2 YYNGEE come from the germline V gene. V lost 0 bases to trimming and J lost 2 bases; unmatched junction nucleotides: 8. CDR3 nucleotides: TGTGCCAGCAGCGTAGAGGCTAGCGGCGGTCCCTACAATGAGCAGTTCTTC. Its translation: CASSVEASGGPYNEQFF.

The chain uses TRBV19 and TRBJ2-1; D may be TRBD2 (7 bases). The length of the CDR3 is 15 residues. Germline V gene data show CDR1 as LNHDA and CDR2 as SQIVND (reference sequence). Trimming left V 7 bases short and J 1 base short, with 14 bases between. This CDR3 reads CASTPRGGSYNEQFF. The CDR3 nucleotides are TGTGCCAGTACCCCAAGGGGGGGTTCCTACAATGAGCAGTTCTTC.

The chain recombines TRBV2 with TRBJ2-5, with 8 positions matching TRBD1. Per germline, CDR1 SNHLY and CDR2 FYNNEI. The CDR3 is 15 residues long. V lost 7 bases to trimming and J lost 4 bases; unmatched junction nucleotides: 11. CDR3 nucleotides: TGTGCCAGCATGATGGACAGGGCGAGCAGAGAGACCCAGTACTTC. Amino acids: CASMMDRASRETQYF.

The J gene is TRBJ2-5, the V gene TRBV9; 11 bases line up with TRBD2. Germline V lookup: CDR1 SGDLS, CDR2 YYNGEE. CDR3 length: 16 residues. J was trimmed by 2 bases and V by 4 bases; bases with no gene match: 7. The CDR3 sequence is CASSRGLAGQQETQYF. The CDR3 DNA is TGTGCCAGCAGCCGCGGACTAGCGGGCCAACAAGAGACCCAGTACTTC.

The genes are TRBV5-1 and TRBJ2-7, with TRBD1 matching over 7 bases. V shed 5 bases, J shed 3 bases, and the junction held 5 bases outside the gene matches. Germline loops: CDR1 SGHRS, CDR2 YFSETQ. The CDR3 extends over 13 amino acids. The CDR3 DNA follows: TGCGCCAGCAGAACAGGGGAGAGCTACGAGCAGTACTTC. Translating gives CASRTGESYEQYF.

The chain carries TRBV15 and TRBJ1-5; maybe TRBD1 (6 bases). Germline assignment: CDR1 LNHNV and CDR2 YYDKDF (reference sequence). V lost 5 bases to trimming and J lost 4 bases, with 12 bases between them. The CDR3 sequence is 14 residues long. CDR3 coding DNA: TGTGCCACCAGCCCCCGGACAGAGAATCAGCCCCAGCATTTT. It encodes CATSPRTENQPQHF.

The J gene is TRBJ2-2, the V gene TRBV6-5; D is undetermined. V shed 6 bases and J shed 8 bases, with 19 bases lying between them. The CDR3 covers 15 residues. Looked up from germline, CDR1 is MNHEY and CDR2 is SVGAGI. The CDR3 sequence: CASRPGLGNRGELFF. The CDR3 region has the DNA TGTGCCAGCAGACCGGGTCTCGGTAATCGAGGGGAGCTGTTTTTT.

The gene calls are TRBV6-4 and TRBJ2-5, with 8 bases aligning to TRBD2. CDR1 MRHNA and CDR2 SNTAGT come from the germline V gene. The V and J ends lost 2 bases and 1 base, in that order; junction bases with no gene match: 6. The CDR3 is made up of 16 amino acids. The CDR3 region is CASSDTRTSGQETQYF. In nucleotides, the CDR3 is TGTGCCAGCAGTGACACAAGAACTAGCGGCCAAGAGACCCAGTACTTC.

The chain has TRBV6-5 and TRBJ1-1; D might be TRBD1 (6 bases). CDR3 length: 13 residues. Germline lookup yields CDR1 MNHEY and CDR2 SVGAGI. The ends were cut back, 6 bases at V and 1 base at J, with 9 bases in the middle. CDR3 DNA: TGTGCCAGCAGAGTGACAGGGAACACTGAAGCTTTCTTT. Translating it yields CASRVTGNTEAFF.

V usage is TRBV9 and J usage is TRBJ2-1; D is perhaps TRBD1 (6 bases). V was pared by 0 bases and J by 2 bases, with 21 bases between. The germline gives CDR1 SGDLS, CDR2 YYNGEE. The CDR3 runs to 19 residues. The CDR3 nucleotides are TGTGCCAGCAGCGTAGGTGGTCAGGGGCGCTTTTTTACCTACAATGAGCAGTTCTTC. Protein: CASSVGGQGRFFTYNEQFF.